The next 16 T cell receptor beta chains were all read from a single sample in a study of CD8 T cells in Susac syndrome. An amount of RNA that ranged from roughly 0.5 to 1 ug was reverse transcribed with random hexamers. TCRdb processed the immunoSEQ multiplex PCR reads anew with MiXCR; each CDR3 protein has one entry. The sample holds about 180,000 distinct CDR3 sequences, 94% seen once. The sample consisted of CD4+ T cells from PBMCs. These receptors all come from a human donor with Susac syndrome.

The chain is built from TRBV20-1 and TRBJ1-3; D remains ambiguous. The CDR3 covers 14 residues. CDR1 DFQATT and CDR2 SNEGSKA come from the germline V gene (reference sequence). Trimming removed 3 bases from V and 0 bases from J, with 9 bases in between. CDR3 DNA: TGCAGTGCTAGTGCGGGCTCCTCTGGAAACACCATATATTTT. It translates to CSASAGSSGNTIYF.

J is TRBJ2-3 and V is TRBV10-3; D is undetermined. This CDR3 region has 14 residues. Trimming left V 8 bases short and J 0 bases short, with 12 bases between. CDR1 and CDR2 from the germline V gene are ENHRY and SYGVKD. CDR3 amino acids: CAIGQVSSTDTQYF. The CDR3 DNA reads TGTGCCATCGGTCAGGTCTCTAGCACAGATACGCAGTATTTT.

J is TRBJ1-1 and V is TRBV25-1; weak D call: TRBD1 (5 bases). This CDR3 region has 13 residues. Trimming took off 8 bases at V and 0 bases at J, with 10 bases between the two ends. Germline CDR1 MGHDK, CDR2 SYGVNS. The CDR3 bases are TGTGCCAGCTCGGGGCCGGTGAACACTGAAGCTTTCTTT. Its protein product is CASSGPVNTEAFF. The full variable domain, rest sourced from reference TRBV25-1 and TRBJ1-1, is EADIYQTPRYLVIGTGKKITLECSQTMGHDKMYWYQQDPGMELHLIHYSYGVNSTEKGDLSSESTVSRIRTEHFPLTLESARPSHTSQYLCASSGPVNTEAFFGQGTRLTVV.

The chain links TRBV18 to TRBJ2-5; TRBD2 matches 7 bases. CDR1 is KGHSH, CDR2 LQKENI, per germline. V lost 3 bases, J lost 2 bases, and 6 bases stayed unmatched. This CDR3 contains 15 residues. In DNA, the CDR3 is TGTGCCAGCTCACCCCTTTCGCGGGGGCAAGAGACCCAGTACTTC. Encoded protein: CASSPLSRGQETQYF.

The V call is TRBV4-1, the J call TRBJ2-5; 7 bases line up with TRBD1. Per germline, CDR1 MGHRA and CDR2 YSYEKL. With 2 bases clipped from V and 4 bases from J, the junction kept 10 bases outside the gene matches. This CDR3 spans 16 amino acids. CDR3 region: CASSQSTVAGGETQYF. The DNA for the CDR3 is TGCGCCAGCAGCCAATCTACCGTGGCAGGGGGAGAGACCCAGTACTTC.

This clonotype was observed once. V is TRBV2 and J is TRBJ2-5, with D unresolved. CDR3 size: 14 residues. Trimming pared 3 bases from V and 0 bases from J, leaving 8 bases between. Germline CDR1 and CDR2: SNHLY and FYNNEI. CDR3 coding DNA: TGTGCCAGCAGTGAGTCTGTAAACCAAGAGACCCAGTACTTC. It yields the protein CASSESVNQETQYF.

This sequence joins TRBV29-1 and TRBJ1-1, with D perhaps matching TRBD1 (5 bases). Germline CDR1 SQVTM, CDR2 ANQGSEA. The CDR3 is 10 amino acids. Trimming took 7 bases from V and 5 from J, leaving 8 bases between them. DNA of the CDR3: TGCAGCGGAGAGGGGACTGAAGCTTTCTTT. This encodes CSGEGTEAFF. The full variable domain, rest sourced from reference TRBV29-1 and TRBJ1-1, is SAVISQKPSRDICQRGTSLTIQCQVDSQVTMMFWYRQQPGQSLTLIATANQGSEATYESGFVIDKFPISRPNLTFSTLTVSNMSPEDSSIYLCSGEGTEAFFGQGTRLTVV.

The rearrangement joins TRBV20-1 to TRBJ1-5; D unresolved. The germline V gene has CDR1 DFQATT and CDR2 SNEGSKA (reference sequence). The CDR3 is 13 residues long. Trimming cost V 3 bases and J 4 bases, with 10 bases left between them. CDR3 protein: CSARTTENQPQHF. CDR3 sequence (DNA): TGCAGTGCTAGGACTACCGAAAATCAGCCCCAGCATTTT.

The J gene is TRBJ2-7, the V gene TRBV2; the D is unclear. Germline V gene lookup returns CDR1 SNHLY and CDR2 FYNNEI. V lost 3 bases and J lost 3, with 9 bases in between. This CDR3 spans 13 amino acids. The CDR3 coding sequence is TGTGCCAGCAGTGACCCCATAAACTACGAGCAGTACTTC. Translating it yields CASSDPINYEQYF.

V usage is TRBV5-4 and J usage is TRBJ2-7, with a tentative D call TRBD2 (6 bases). Trimming left V 5 bases short and J 2 bases short, with 11 bases between. CDR3 length equals 13 residues. Germline V CDR1 and CDR2: SGHNT, YYREEE (reference sequence). The CDR3 DNA follows: TGTGCCAGCAGTTACGGCGGGGCCTACGAGCAGTACTTC. Translating gives CASSYGGAYEQYF. The variable domain in full, with the rest retrieved from reference TRBV5-4 and TRBJ2-7, is ETGVTQSPTHLIKTRGQQVTLRCSSQSGHNTVSWYQQALGQGPQFIFQYYREEENGRGNFPPRFSGLQFPNYSSELNVNALELDDSALYLCASSYGGAYEQYFGPGTRLTVT.

The rearrangement joins TRBV12-5 to TRBJ1-2; 7 bases map to TRBD1. The trim removed 0 bases at V and 3 bases at J, leaving 7 bases unmatched. The CDR3 contains 16 residues. CDR1 is LGHNT and CDR2 is FRNRAP in the germline V gene. CDR3 in DNA: TGTGCTAGTGGTTTGGTAACAGGGGCATACTACTATGGCTACACCTTC. Encoded protein: CASGLVTGAYYYGYTF.

This chain joins TRBV5-6 and TRBJ2-7; the D gene is possibly TRBD2 (5 bases). The CDR3 extends over 16 amino acids. CDR1 and CDR2 (germline): SGHDT, YYEEEE. The V and J ends lost 2 bases and 1 base respectively, with 16 bases between them. In nucleotides, the CDR3 is TGTGCCAGCAGCTTCTTCCGGGATTCTGAGTCCTACGAGCAGTACTTC. This translates into CASSFFRDSESYEQYF.

The chain links TRBV5-1 to TRBJ2-6; no clear D gene. The CDR3 is 15 residues long. The V end lost 3 bases, the J end lost 1 base, and 8 bases lay between the germline ends. The germline gives CDR1 SGHRS, CDR2 YFSETQ. This CDR3 is CASSSTVSGANVLTF. The CDR3 DNA reads as TGCGCCAGCAGCTCGACCGTGTCTGGGGCCAACGTCCTGACTTTC.

This chain connects TRBV6-5 to TRBJ1-6; D perhaps matches TRBD1 (5 bases). V was cut by 2 bases and J by 9 bases, with 11 bases left in between. CDR1 and CDR2 (germline): MNHEY, SVGAGI. The CDR3 sequence is 14 residues long. The DNA of the CDR3 is TGTGCCAGCAGTTACGGCACAGGTACTTCACCCCTCCACTTT. Translation: CASSYGTGTSPLHF.

This clonotype was observed a single time. The chain uses TRBV4-3 and TRBJ2-7; no clear D gene. Trimming stripped 0 bases from V and 4 bases from J, with 13 bases between. The CDR3 spans 15 residues. CDR1 is LGHNA and CDR2 is YSLEER in the germline V gene. The CDR3 coding sequence is TGCGCCAGCAGCCAAGAACGCGTAGGCATTTACGAGCAGTACTTC. Residues: CASSQERVGIYEQYF.

This clonotype was seen a few times. V gene TRBV29-1 combines with J gene TRBJ2-3; D not certain. This CDR3 comprises 10 residues. Germline CDR1 and CDR2: SQVTM and ANQGSEA. Trimming removed 4 bases at V and 5 bases at J, with 4 bases between. CDR3 in amino acids: CSVGGDTQYF. Here the CDR3 DNA reads TGCAGCGTTGGTGGAGATACGCAGTATTTT.